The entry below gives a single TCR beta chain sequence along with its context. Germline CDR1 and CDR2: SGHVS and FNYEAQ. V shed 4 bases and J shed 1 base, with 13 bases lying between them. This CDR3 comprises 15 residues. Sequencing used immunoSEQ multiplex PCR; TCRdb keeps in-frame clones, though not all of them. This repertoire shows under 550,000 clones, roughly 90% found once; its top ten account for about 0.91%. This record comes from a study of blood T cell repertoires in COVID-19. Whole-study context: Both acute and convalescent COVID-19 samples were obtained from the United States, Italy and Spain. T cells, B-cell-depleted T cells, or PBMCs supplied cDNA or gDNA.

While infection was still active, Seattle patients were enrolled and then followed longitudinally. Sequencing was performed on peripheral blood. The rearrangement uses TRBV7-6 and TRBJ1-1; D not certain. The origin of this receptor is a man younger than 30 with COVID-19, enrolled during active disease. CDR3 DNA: TGTGCCAGCAGCTCAGAGAGGCCGGAGAACACTGAAGCTTTCTTT. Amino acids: CASSSERPENTEAFF.